The 26 T cell receptor beta chains in this list originate from one sample, sequenced in a study of post-analysis software for immune sequencing data. Study observations and caveats: The study found TRBV5-6, TRBV5-1 and TRBV20-1 among five or six TRBV segments more frequent in patients than controls.

Unique molecular identifiers were built into the TCR beta cDNA libraries. MiXCR, applied by TCRdb to the PCR reads, yields one record per CDR3 protein. The profile shows approximately 730,000 distinct CDR3 sequences, more than 45% of them singletons. These receptors' antigens are unknown. The sample consisted of blood. The receptors were gathered from a girl aged 10-17 years with multiple sclerosis.

The V and J genes are TRBV7-3 and TRBJ2-1, with TRBD2 matching 8 bases. CDR1 and CDR2 from the germline V gene are SGHTA and FQGTGA. Unmatched junction bases numbered 7, after V lost 0 bases and J lost 6 bases. CDR3 size: 16 residues. The CDR3 DNA reads TGTGCCAGCAGCTTAACCTCGTTCGGGAGGGGCAATGAGCAGTTCTTC. It codes for CASSLTSFGRGNEQFF.

The chain has TRBV20-1 and TRBJ1-2; D not resolved. The germline V and J ends were trimmed by 7 bases and 3 bases, with 9 bases remaining between them. The CDR3 extends over 11 amino acids. The V gene's germline CDR1 is DFQATT and CDR2 SNEGSKA (reference sequence). CDR3 DNA sequence: TGCAGTGTATGGAGCGACTATGGCTACACCTTC. Translation: CSVWSDYGYTF.

This chain connects TRBV7-9 to TRBJ1-1, with a possible D match to TRBD1 (5 bases). Germline loops: CDR1 SEHNR, CDR2 FQNEAQ (reference sequence). V was trimmed by 5 bases and J by 1 base, leaving 14 bases between them. The CDR3 has 15 residues. CDR3 sequence reads: CASSKGGGSNTEAFF. The CDR3 region has the DNA TGTGCCAGCAGCAAAGGCGGGGGGTCGAACACTGAAGCTTTCTTT.

The gene calls are TRBV20-1 and TRBJ1-5; weak D call: TRBD1 (5 bases). Looked up from germline, CDR1 is DFQATT and CDR2 is SNEGSKA (reference sequence). V lost 3 bases, J lost 2 bases, and 11 bases lay in between. The CDR3 consists of 14 residues. The CDR3 coding sequence is TGCAGTGCTAGTACAGGCTGGGGCAATCAGCCCCAGCATTTT. This encodes CSASTGWGNQPQHF.

The chain recombines TRBV5-1 with TRBJ2-1; TRBD2 matches at 16 bases. CDR1 is SGHRS, CDR2 YFSETQ, per germline. The CDR3 is 18 residues long. Trimming took 4 bases from V and 7 from J; bases not matched to a gene: 11. This chain's CDR3 is CASSLEGLAGGPWNEQFF. CDR3 bases: TGCGCCAGCAGCCTTGAGGGACTAGCGGGAGGGCCGTGGAATGAGCAGTTCTTC.

V and J are TRBV6-1 and TRBJ1-1; maybe TRBD1 (5 bases). The CDR3 runs to 10 residues. Trimming left V 8 bases short and J 8 bases short, with 9 bases between. Germline lookup yields CDR1 MNHNS and CDR2 SASEGT. CDR3 nucleotides: TGTGCCAGCTTTGAGGGGGAAGCTTTCTTT. Translating it yields CASFEGEAFF.

The V call is TRBV20-1, the J call TRBJ1-5; 9 positions agree with TRBD1. This CDR3 region has 12 residues. Losses at the gene ends were 5 bases for V and 7 bases for J; bases not matched to a gene: 3. CDR1 is DFQATT, CDR2 SNEGSKA, per germline (reference sequence). CDR3 amino acids: CSAPTGGQPQHF. The CDR3 DNA reads TGCAGTGCTCCGACAGGGGGACAGCCCCAGCATTTT.

The sample holds a few counts of this clonotype. The V and J genes are TRBV5-1 and TRBJ2-7; D might be TRBD1 or TRBD2, each matching 6 bases. The CDR3 contains 19 residues. Per the germline V gene, CDR1 is SGHRS and CDR2 is YFSETQ. V lost 4 bases to trimming and J lost 1 base, with 27 bases between them. CDR3 loop: CASSKEGGQPWSLSYEQYF. The CDR3 DNA is TGCGCCAGCAGCAAGGAGGGGGGACAACCATGGTCCCTATCCTACGAGCAGTACTTC.

The gene calls are TRBV30 and TRBJ2-4; D call uncertain. This CDR3 is built from 14 residues. Trimming left V 0 bases short and J 0 bases short, with 6 bases between. Germline V gene sequence: CDR1 GTSNPN, CDR2 SVGIG (reference sequence). CDR3 in DNA: TGTGCCTGGAGTGTCAGACTAGCCAAAAACATTCAGTACTTC. It yields the protein CAWSVRLAKNIQYF.

J is TRBJ1-2 and V is TRBV7-2, with TRBD1 as a possible D gene (5 bases). The CDR3 is 17 amino acids. In germline, CDR1 is SGHTA, CDR2 FQGNSA. V lost 0 bases and J lost 1, with 15 bases in between. Written as DNA, the CDR3 is TGTGCCAGCAGCTTAGCGCAGTGGCAGGGAATTAACTATGGCTACACCTTC. Translation gives CASSLAQWQGINYGYTF. Full variable domain (outside the CDR3, taken from reference TRBV7-2 and TRBJ1-2): GAGVSQSPSNKVTEKGKDVELRCDPISGHTALYWYRQSLGQGLEFLIYFQGNSAPDKSGLPSDRFSAERTGGSVSTLTIQRTQQEDSAVYLCASSLAQWQGINYGYTFGSGTRLTVV.

This rearrangement joins TRBV27 to TRBJ2-4; D unclear. With the DNA end fitting TRBJ2-7 better, the J assignment may be wrong. Germline CDR1 and CDR2: MNHEY and SMNVEV (reference sequence). The CDR3 covers 14 residues. For the CDR3, the DNA is TGTGCCAGCAGTTTTTGGGCTAGCTCCTACGAGCAGTACTTC. It encodes CASSFWASSYEQYF.

This chain uses TRBV20-1 with TRBJ2-7; unclear D gene. The length of the CDR3 is 15 residues. The germline gives CDR1 DFQATT, CDR2 SNEGSKA (reference sequence). The V gene lost 0 bases and the J gene lost 0 bases, with 12 bases spanning the gap. The CDR3 bases are TGCAGTGCTAGAGACCGACATGGGTTCTCCTACGAGCAGTACTTC. Amino acids: CSARDRHGFSYEQYF.

This clonotype occurred a few times. V is TRBV4-2 and J is TRBJ1-2; D is unclear. V dropped 2 bases and J dropped 4 bases, with 8 bases sitting between them. The CDR3 totals 13 residues. Germline V gene data show CDR1 as LGHNA and CDR2 as YNFKEQ. CDR3 loop: CASSQSDSYGYTF. DNA of the CDR3: TGTGCCAGCAGCCAATCAGACTCCTATGGCTACACCTTC.

Regarding this clonotype: Mismatch with germline at one junction end may stem from a read error. The genes are TRBV7-9 and TRBJ1-2, with 7 nucleotides matching TRBD1. The CDR3 consists of 20 residues. Germline CDR1 reads SEHNR; CDR2 reads FQNEAQ (reference sequence). The CDR3, as DNA: TGTGCCAGTAGCTTAATGGGCCAGGCGGACAGGAGGGTCCCCAGAGGAGGCTACACCTTC. Translation: CASSLMGQADRRVPRGGYTF. Based on the CDR3 plus reference TRBV7-9 and TRBJ1-2, the full variable domain is DTGVSQNPRHKITKRGQNVTFRCDPISEHNRLYWYRQTLGQGPEFLTYFQNEAQLEKSRLLSDRFSAERPKGSFSTLEIQRTEQGDSAMYLCASSLMGQADRRVPRGGYTFGSGTRLTVV.

The chain combines TRBV20-1 with TRBJ1-5; the match to TRBD1 covers 7 bases. V shed 6 bases and J 2 bases; nucleotides not matched to a gene: 16. The CDR3 is 17 amino acids. Germline assignment: CDR1 DFQATT and CDR2 SNEGSKA (reference sequence). The CDR3 coding sequence is TGCAGTGCCCCCCGGGAGGGGGCGTCCGGTCGCAATCAGCCCCAGCATTTT. The encoded protein is CSAPREGASGRNQPQHF.

V is TRBV20-1 and J is TRBJ2-7, with 11 bases identical to TRBD2. The end of the DNA aligns better with TRBJ2-5, so the J call may be wrong. Germline V gene sequence: CDR1 DFQATT, CDR2 SNEGSKA (reference sequence). The CDR3 length is 15 residues. The CDR3 region has the DNA TGCAGTGCTCCAATAGCGGGAGGGGGAAGGGAGACCCAGTACTTC. The encoded protein is CSAPIAGGGRETQYF.

In its sample, this clonotype was seen a few times. J is TRBJ2-7 and V is TRBV20-1; TRBD2 aligns across 7 bases. The J call is doubtful: the DNA matches TRBJ2-5 better. The length of the CDR3 is 13 residues. In germline, CDR1 is DFQATT, CDR2 SNEGSKA (reference sequence). The CDR3 spells CSARRGVTETQYF. CDR3 DNA: TGCAGTGCTAGACGGGGGGTTACTGAGACCCAGTACTTC.

This sequence joins TRBV12-3 or TRBV12-4 and TRBJ2-3; tentatively, D is TRBD2 (5 bases). The CDR3 covers 12 residues. This CDR3 is CGSGSGTDTQYF. The CDR3 DNA sequence: TGTGGGTCTGGGAGCGGCACAGATACGCAGTATTTT.

The chain employs TRBV6-1 and TRBJ2-3; D might be TRBD1 (5 bases). The V gene lost 10 bases and the J gene lost 6 bases, with 14 bases spanning the gap. Germline V gene lookup returns CDR1 MNHNS and CDR2 SASEGT. The CDR3 sequence is 12 residues long. The CDR3 DNA follows: TGTGCCAACGTGAAGGGGTCCGATACGCAGTATTTT. Amino acid sequence: CANVKGSDTQYF.

This clonotype came up a few times. The rearrangement links TRBV9 to TRBJ1-2; 7 nucleotides agree with TRBD1. This CDR3 comprises 15 residues. V dropped 1 base and J dropped 6; count of bases not matched to a gene: 9. Germline V gene lookup returns CDR1 SGDLS and CDR2 YYNGEE. CDR3 amino acids: CASSVNPDRDNGYTF. Written as DNA, the CDR3 is TGTGCCAGCAGCGTAAACCCTGACAGGGACAATGGCTACACCTTC.

This chain joins TRBV7-8 and TRBJ2-5; possibly TRBD2 for D (6 bases). Germline V gene data show CDR1 as SGHVS and CDR2 as FQNEAQ. Trimming took off 1 base at V and 2 bases at J, with 14 bases between the two ends. This CDR3 is 16 amino acids long. The chain's CDR3 is CASSLGSGQAQETQYF. CDR3 nucleotides: TGTGCCAGCAGCTTAGGTAGCGGTCAGGCTCAAGAGACCCAGTACTTC.

This clonotype has more than one count but fewer than ten. J is TRBJ2-7 and V is TRBV20-1; possible D gene TRBD2, 6 bases. The V end lost 1 base, the J end lost 0 bases, and 16 bases lay between the germline ends. CDR1 DFQATT and CDR2 SNEGSKA come from the germline V gene (reference sequence). The CDR3 is 16 amino acids. CDR3 nucleotides: TGCAGTGCTAGAGGCGGGGTAAGCCTTAGCTCCTACGAGCAGTACTTC. Its protein is CSARGGVSLSSYEQYF.

The chain has TRBV7-2 and TRBJ2-3, with 12 bases fitting TRBD2. The CDR3 sequence is 19 residues long. Germline-derived CDR1 and CDR2 are SGHTA and FQGNSA. With V trimmed by 6 bases and J by 4 bases, 17 bases remained unmatched. The CDR3 loop is CASRGKLAGGTFSSDTQYF. The CDR3 DNA sequence: TGTGCCAGCAGGGGAAAACTAGCGGGAGGAACTTTTAGCTCAGATACGCAGTATTTT.

The J gene is TRBJ2-7, the V gene TRBV6-6; either TRBD1 or TRBD2 may fit D (5 bases each). Per germline, CDR1 MNHNY and CDR2 SVGAGI (reference sequence). Trimming left V 2 bases short and J 5 bases short, with 22 bases between. The CDR3 has 17 residues. The CDR3 here is CASSYTVWGLGFHEQYF. The CDR3 DNA follows: TGTGCCAGCAGTTACACGGTATGGGGGTTGGGATTCCACGAGCAGTACTTC.

The chain links TRBV24-1 to TRBJ2-5; 10 bases line up with TRBD2. The CDR3 loop spans 18 amino acids. V gave up 0 bases and J gave up 5 bases; unmatched junction bases: 11. In germline, CDR1 is KGHDR, CDR2 SFDVKD. DNA for the CDR3: TGTGCCACCAGTGATTTGTTTGCGTCTAGCGGGAGTCAGGAGACCCAGTACTTC. It yields the protein CATSDLFASSGSQETQYF.

This chain joins TRBV27 and TRBJ1-2, with D hard to call. From germline, CDR1 is MNHEY and CDR2 SMNVEV (reference sequence). The CDR3 spans 15 residues. V lost 0 bases and J 0 bases, leaving 8 bases between the germline ends. CDR3: CASSLSGVANYGYTF. CDR3 in DNA: TGTGCCAGCAGTTTATCCGGGGTAGCTAACTATGGCTACACCTTC.